The clone carrying this T cell receptor beta chain occurred once. The source of the sample is a study of T cell changes during pregnancy in multiple sclerosis. TCRdb's table, derived via immunoSEQ multiplex PCR, lists solely in-frame clones and lacks some. The sample lists roughly 17,000 clones; around 90% were seen once. This TCR came from a female donor in good health, enrolled as a control in a pregnancy study. The material was CD8+ T cells from peripheral blood mononuclear cells, obtained after pregnancy.

The CDR3 sequence: CASSQEGPGGNEKLFF. As DNA, the CDR3 is TGTGCCAGCAGCCAAGAGGGGCCGGGGGGTAATGAAAAACTGTTTTTT. The gene calls are TRBV4-2 and TRBJ1-4; TRBD1 is a possible D gene (5 bases). V was shortened by 0 bases and J by 4 bases, with 12 bases between the two germline ends. The V gene's germline CDR1 is LGHNA and CDR2 YNFKEQ. This CDR3 comprises 16 residues.